The TCR beta chain under discussion was sequenced for a study of T-cell memory formation after mild COVID-19. The CDR3 totals 12 residues. V was clipped by 1 base and J by 5 bases, with 3 bases between them. Germline CDR1 and CDR2: SEHNR and FQNEAQ (reference sequence). This clonotype showed up just once. A much larger clone differs from this one at a single base, so this may be a read error. TCRdb re-called the 5' RACE reads through MiXCR, storing one row per CDR3 protein. The sample lists about 190,000 distinct CDR3 sequences, approximately 20% occurring once. The sequence came from an adult woman who had mild COVID-19 (a few samples of this study predate the infection). Cell type and time point are not known. The chain employs TRBV7-9 and TRBJ2-1; D ambiguous. The sequencing sample was made of PBMCs or a T cell subset sorted from them (not recorded which). CDR3 loop: CASSLDHNEQFF. CDR3 DNA sequence: TGTGCCAGCAGCTTAGATCACAATGAGCAGTTCTTC.